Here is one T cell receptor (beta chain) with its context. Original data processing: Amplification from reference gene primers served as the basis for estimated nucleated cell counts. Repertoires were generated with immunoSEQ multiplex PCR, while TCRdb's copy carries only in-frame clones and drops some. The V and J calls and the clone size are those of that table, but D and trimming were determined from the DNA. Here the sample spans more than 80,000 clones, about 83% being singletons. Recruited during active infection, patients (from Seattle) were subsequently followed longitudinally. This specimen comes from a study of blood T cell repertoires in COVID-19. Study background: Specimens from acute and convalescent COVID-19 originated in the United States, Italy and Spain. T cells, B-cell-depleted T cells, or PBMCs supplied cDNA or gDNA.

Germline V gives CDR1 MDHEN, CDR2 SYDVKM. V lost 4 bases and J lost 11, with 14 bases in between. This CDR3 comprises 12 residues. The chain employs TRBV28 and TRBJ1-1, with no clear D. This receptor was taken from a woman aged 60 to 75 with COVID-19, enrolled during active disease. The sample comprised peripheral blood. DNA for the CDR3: TGTGCCAGCAGTTCGGGGATTCGGTCGGCTTTCTTT. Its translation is CASSSGIRSAFF.